This is a list of T cell receptor beta chains from one sample in a study of technical replicates of blood from several donors. Sequencing used immunoSEQ multiplex PCR; TCRdb keeps in-frame clones, though not all of them. The table has about 79,000 clones, around 90% seen once. Specimen: T cells isolated from PBMCs. Source of these receptors: a human donor in good health. Some clones in this sample may be carry-over from other donors' samples. CDR3s include the opening cysteine and the closing phenylalanine or tryptophan. D genes are given only for firm matches. Clone size, where shown, is once, few, many, or a class for clones that have expanded.

length,size,D,V,J,CDR3,DNA
14,.,.,TRBV4-1,TRBJ1-2,CASSQQTGGDGYTF,TGCGCCAGCAGCCAACAAACCGGCGGTGATGGCTACACCTTC
17,.,TRBD1,TRBV5-1,TRBJ1-4,CASSPTPTGYTNEKLFF,TGCGCCAGCAGCCCTACCCCGACAGGGTATACTAATGAAAAACTGTTTTTT
13,.,.,TRBV5-6,TRBJ1-2,CASSLETSYGYTF,TGTGCCAGCAGCTTGGAAACAAGCTATGGCTACACCTTC
14,.,.,TRBV10-1,TRBJ2-3,CASSKLPSTDTQYF,TGCGCCAGCTCTAAACTCCCGAGCACAGATACGCAGTATTTT
18,.,.,TRBV14,TRBJ2-1,CASSQDSGTVGSYNEQFF,TGTGCCAGCAGCCAAGATAGCGGGACAGTAGGGTCCTACAATGAGCAGTTCTTC
14,once,TRBD2,TRBV4-3,TRBJ2-5,CASSQGLAGETQYF,TGCGCCAGCAGCCAAGGACTAGCTGGGGAGACCCAGTACTTC
16,.,TRBD1,TRBV19,TRBJ1-4,CASSPTGGTTNEKLFF,TGTGCCAGTAGTCCCACAGGGGGGACAACTAATGAAAAACTGTTTTTT
15,.,TRBD1,TRBV5-6,TRBJ1-4,CASSLAGQGDEKLFF,TGTGCCAGCAGCTTGGCCGGACAGGGAGATGAAAAACTGTTTTTT
13,.,TRBD1,TRBV28,TRBJ2-5,CASSYDREETQYF,TGTGCCAGCAGTTATGACAGGGAAGAGACCCAGTACTTC
14,once,.,TRBV4-2,TRBJ2-7,CASSPRNSGYEQYF,TGTGCCAGCAGCCCTCGGAATAGCGGCTACGAGCAGTACTTC
17,.,TRBD2,TRBV4-1,TRBJ2-7,CASSQNPGTSAPGEQYF,TGCGCCAGCAGCCAAAACCCCGGGACTAGCGCCCCCGGCGAGCAGTACTTC
17,.,TRBD1,TRBV27,TRBJ1-1,CASSDDLGTVSGTEAFF,TGTGCCAGCAGTGATGATTTAGGGACAGTCTCGGGCACTGAAGCTTTCTTT
11,.,.,TRBV5-4,TRBJ2-7,CASSFNYEQYF,TGTGCCAGCAGCTTTAACTACGAGCAGTACTTC
16,.,.,TRBV5-8,TRBJ2-2,CASSLGLRRGYGELFF,TGTGCCAGCAGCTTGGGTCTCAGAAGGGGCTACGGGGAGCTGTTTTTT
16,.,TRBD2,TRBV5-4,TRBJ2-2,CASSPRETRSTGELFF,TGTGCCAGCAGCCCGCGGGAGACTAGGAGCACCGGGGAGCTGTTTTTT
15,.,TRBD1,TRBV11-2,TRBJ1-2,CASSLDPGGGSGYTF,TGTGCCAGCAGCTTAGATCCAGGGGGCGGCTCTGGCTACACCTTC
14,.,TRBD1,TRBV9,TRBJ1-1,CASSPGQGAMWAFF,TGTGCCAGCAGCCCGGGACAGGGGGCTATGTGGGCTTTCTTT
17,.,TRBD2,TRBV4-2,TRBJ2-3,CASSQEWGAGGTDTQYF,TGTGCCAGCAGCCAGGAATGGGGAGCGGGAGGCACAGATACGCAGTATTTT
13,.,.,TRBV27,TRBJ2-5,CASSLYSSETQYF,TGTGCCAGCAGTTTATATTCGTCGGAGACCCAGTACTTC
10,.,.,TRBV2,TRBJ2-4,CASSLRGQYF,TGTGCCAGCAGTTTGAGGGGGCAGTACTTC
13,.,.,TRBV30,TRBJ2-7,CAWSSGASYEQYF,TGTGCCTGGAGTTCGGGAGCTTCCTACGAGCAGTACTTC
13,.,.,TRBV10-1,TRBJ2-7,CASSGGSGYEQYF,TGCGCCAGCAGCGGAGGATCCGGCTACGAGCAGTACTTC
12,once,TRBD1,TRBV6-6,TRBJ1-2,CASREGQGVLTF,TGTGCCAGCAGGGAGGGACAGGGGGTTCTCACCTTC